The rows below give T cell receptor beta chains drawn from one sample of a study of blood T cell repertoires in COVID-19. The data were produced by immunoSEQ multiplex PCR, yet TCRdb's version contains in-frame clones alone and is incomplete. In the table there are 130,000 or so clones, about 80% of which are singletons. The sample was peripheral blood. The source of these receptors is a man in his fifties or sixties with acute or convalescent COVID-19. Both conserved end residues are part of each CDR3. A D gene is named only where the DNA matches it firmly. Rows give clone size only sometimes, using once, few, many, or a class for an expanded clone.

J,D,length,size,V,CDR3,DNA
TRBJ2-7,TRBD1,15,once,TRBV18,CASSPNRGAYYEQYF,TGTGCCAGCTCACCCAACAGGGGCGCGTACTACGAGCAGTACTTC
TRBJ1-2,TRBD1,15,.,TRBV6-2/TRBV6-3,CASSYPYRGNYGYTF,TGTGCCAGCAGTTACCCGTACAGGGGAAACTATGGCTACACCTTC
TRBJ2-7,TRBD1,13,.,TRBV7-2,CASSRTGSYEQYF,TGTGCCAGCAGCAGGACAGGATCCTACGAGCAGTACTTC
TRBJ2-2,TRBD1,15,.,TRBV6-6,CASSPTGGHTGELFF,TGTGCCAGCAGCCCTACAGGGGGGCACACCGGGGAGCTGTTTTTT
TRBJ1-5,.,15,few,TRBV5-1,CASSLSGGGNQPQHF,TGCGCCAGCAGCTTGTCTGGGGGAGGAAATCAGCCCCAGCATTTT
TRBJ1-2,.,13,once,TRBV29-1,CSVEEGRSYGYTF,TGCAGCGTTGAAGAAGGGAGAAGCTATGGCTACACCTTC
TRBJ2-3,.,15,.,TRBV6-1,CASSEGGSSTDTQYF,TGTGCCAGCAGTGAAGGCGGGTCAAGCACAGATACGCAGTATTTT
TRBJ1-2,.,11,.,TRBV29-1,CSVENRGGYTF,TGCAGCGTTGAGAATAGGGGAGGCTACACCTTC
TRBJ2-2,.,11,.,TRBV12-3/TRBV12-4,CASSLLRELFF,TGTGCCAGCAGTTTACTCCGGGAGCTGTTTTTT
TRBJ1-6,TRBD1,17,.,TRBV5-1,CASSSDRVRSENSPLHF,TGCGCCAGCAGCTCCGACAGGGTTCGCTCTGAGAATTCACCCCTCCACTTT
TRBJ2-2,.,14,.,TRBV10-1,CASSDYPNTGELFF,TGCGCCAGCAGTGACTACCCGAACACCGGGGAGCTGTTTTTT
TRBJ2-3,.,12,.,TRBV6-1,CASSQGQDTQYF,TGTGCCAGCAGCCAGGGTCAGGATACGCAGTATTTT
TRBJ2-2,.,14,.,TRBV29-1,CSVVSGTNTGELFF,TGCAGCGTTGTAAGCGGAACGAACACCGGAGAGCTGTTTTTT
TRBJ1-2,TRBD1,15,.,TRBV19,CASSITGTGGYGYTF,TGTGCCAGTAGTATTACCGGGACAGGGGGTTATGGCTACACCTTC
TRBJ2-2,.,15,once,TRBV30,CAWSTLGVNTGELFF,TGTGCCTGGAGTACGCTTGGAGTGAACACCGGGGAGCTGTTTTTT
TRBJ1-1,TRBD1,14,.,TRBV11-2,CASSWDRMNTEAFF,TGTGCCAGCAGCTGGGACAGGATGAACACTGAAGCTTTCTTT
TRBJ2-7,.,13,few,TRBV11-2,CASSPIGSYEQYF,TGTGCCAGCAGCCCTATTGGCTCCTACGAGCAGTACTTC
TRBJ2-5,.,15,once,TRBV7-2,CASSLALRGWETQYF,TGTGCCAGCAGCTTAGCGCTAAGAGGGTGGGAGACCCAGTACTTC
TRBJ2-3,.,14,few,TRBV19,CASSMKGDTDTQYF,TGTGCCAGTAGTATGAAAGGAGACACAGATACGCAGTATTTT
TRBJ2-5,.,14,.,TRBV28,CASWERGGKETQYF,TGTGCCAGCTGGGAGAGGGGCGGGAAAGAGACCCAGTACTTC
TRBJ1-6,.,13,.,TRBV19,CASRGGLGSPLHF,TGTGCCAGTAGGGGAGGCTTGGGTTCACCCCTCCACTTT
TRBJ1-1,.,10,few,TRBV6-5,CAVTGREAFF,TGTGCCGTAACAGGACGGGAAGCTTTCTTT
TRBJ2-1,.,11,.,TRBV30,CAWRTGDEQFF,TGTGCCTGGAGGACGGGGGATGAGCAGTTCTTC
TRBJ1-6,TRBD1,17,.,TRBV2,CASSIRANRGLNSPLHF,TGTGCCAGCAGTATCCGTGCTAACAGGGGTTTGAATTCACCCCTCCACTTT
TRBJ2-2,TRBD1,18,.,TRBV7-3,CASSSRPPRQGGTGELFF,TGTGCCAGCAGCTCGCGGCCCCCACGACAGGGGGGCACCGGGGAGCTGTTTTTT
TRBJ1-1,.,11,.,TRBV19,CASRANTEAFF,TGTGCCAGTAGAGCGAACACTGAAGCTTTCTTT
TRBJ1-3,.,15,.,TRBV10-3,CAISELRAREDTIYF,TGTGCCATCAGTGAGTTGAGGGCGAGGGAGGACACCATATATTTT
TRBJ2-2,.,14,.,TRBV6-5,CASMEGAHTGELFF,TGTGCCAGCATGGAGGGGGCGCACACCGGGGAGCTGTTTTTT
TRBJ2-2,.,13,.,TRBV4-1,CASSQAGTGELFF,TGCGCCAGCAGCCAAGCCGGCACCGGGGAGCTGTTTTTT
TRBJ1-4,TRBD1,14,.,TRBV2,CASNRDRGVEKLFF,TGTGCCAGCAACCGGGACAGGGGAGTTGAAAAACTGTTTTTT
TRBJ2-3,.,15,.,TRBV6-4,CASSEQGGSTDTQYF,TGTGCCAGCAGTGAACAGGGGGGGAGCACAGATACGCAGTATTTT
TRBJ2-1,.,11,.,TRBV11-2,CASSLAGPMFF,TGTGCCAGCAGCTTAGCCGGTCCGATGTTCTTC
TRBJ2-2,.,13,.,TRBV5-4,CASSRDWAGELFF,TGTGCCAGCAGCCGGGACTGGGCCGGGGAGCTGTTTTTT
TRBJ2-5,TRBD2,16,.,TRBV28,CASSSIGGGSQETQYF,TGTGCCAGCAGTTCCATCGGCGGGGGGTCCCAAGAGACCCAGTACTTC
TRBJ1-1,.,13,.,TRBV24-1,CATSQGMNTEAFF,TGTGCCACCAGCCAGGGGATGAACACTGAAGCTTTCTTT
TRBJ2-1,.,13,few,TRBV29-1,CSVESLLGNEQFF,TGCAGCGTTGAGTCCCTCCTCGGCAATGAGCAGTTCTTC
TRBJ1-5,.,17,.,TRBV19,CASTPSVSALRNQPQHF,TGTGCCAGTACCCCGAGTGTTAGCGCATTACGAAATCAGCCCCAGCATTTT
TRBJ1-1,TRBD1,14,.,TRBV6-5,CASSTGTVNTEAFF,TGTGCCAGCAGTACGGGGACAGTGAACACTGAAGCTTTCTTT
TRBJ2-5,.,16,.,TRBV7-6,CASSLQISGVQETQYF,TGTGCCAGCAGCTTACAAATTTCCGGGGTCCAGGAGACCCAGTACTTC
TRBJ1-5,.,16,.,TRBV3-1/TRBV3-2,CASSQDGGNSNQPQHF,TGTGCCAGCAGCCAAGACGGGGGAAATAGCAATCAGCCCCAGCATTTT
TRBJ1-2,TRBD1,17,.,TRBV5-1,CASSFAPGQGNNYGYTF,TGCGCCAGCAGCTTCGCTCCGGGACAGGGGAATAACTATGGCTACACCTTC
TRBJ1-5,TRBD1,14,.,TRBV19,CASSAKDRNQPQHF,TGTGCCAGTAGTGCAAAGGACAGGAATCAGCCCCAGCATTTT
TRBJ1-2,.,11,.,TRBV3-1/TRBV3-2,CASSQSGPQSF,TGTGCCAGCAGCCAGAGCGGTCCTCAGTCCTTC
TRBJ1-4,.,13,.,TRBV5-1,CASSRGHGEKLFF,TGCGCCAGCAGCCGAGGGCATGGCGAAAAACTGTTTTTT
TRBJ1-3,TRBD1,18,.,TRBV5-1,CASSLWGLRDSSGNTIYF,TGCGCCAGCAGCTTGTGGGGACTCCGGGACAGCTCTGGAAACACCATATATTTT
TRBJ2-2,.,15,.,TRBV23-1,CASSRQFRNTGELFF,TGCGCCAGCAGTCGACAGTTTAGGAACACCGGGGAGCTGTTTTTT
TRBJ2-1,.,14,.,TRBV15,CATSRDVAANEQFF,TGTGCCACCAGCAGAGATGTGGCCGCCAATGAGCAGTTCTTC
TRBJ1-1,.,12,few,TRBV12-3/TRBV12-4,CASSFPVTEAFF,TGTGCCAGCAGTTTCCCGGTAACTGAAGCTTTCTTT
TRBJ2-6,TRBD1,16,once,TRBV10-3,CAISLDRGSGANVLTF,TGTGCCATCAGTTTAGACAGGGGGTCTGGGGCCAACGTCCTGACTTTC
TRBJ2-3,.,14,.,TRBV5-8,CASSFEGRTDTQYF,TGTGCCAGCAGCTTTGAGGGGAGGACAGATACGCAGTATTTT
TRBJ1-1,.,14,once,TRBV18,CASSPFPGNTEAFF,TGTGCCAGCTCACCGTTTCCAGGGAACACTGAAGCTTTCTTT
TRBJ2-3,.,15,.,TRBV23-1,CASSHKRVGTDTQYF,TGCGCCAGCAGTCACAAGCGGGTAGGCACAGATACGCAGTATTTT
TRBJ1-5,TRBD1,13,.,TRBV10-2,CASSDRGHQPQHF,TGCGCCAGCAGCGACAGGGGGCATCAGCCCCAGCATTTT
TRBJ2-1,.,18,few,TRBV6-1,CASSERNFRFSSYNEQFF,TGTGCCAGCAGTGAACGGAATTTCAGGTTTAGCTCCTACAATGAGCAGTTCTTC